This is a list of T cell receptor beta chains from one sample in a study of T cell repertoires in cytomegalovirus infection. Via MiXCR, TCRdb re-called the reads, giving one row per CDR3 protein. The profile shows about 55,000 distinct CDR3 sequences, around a fifth of them singletons. Their target antigens are unknown. The sample was CD8+ T cells from cultured PBMCs, taken from culture after CMV antigen stimulation. The receptor source for this set is a human donor in good health (CMV status not recorded). Some clones in this sample may be carry-over from other donors' samples. Each CDR3 is given with its conserved first and last residue. The D gene is left open where the match is weak. Some rows have no size entry. The others give once, few or many, or a class for an expanded clone.

size: few; D: .; V: TRBV20-1; J: TRBJ2-4; CDR3: CSATGAMGGNIQYF; DNA: TGCAGTGCTACCGGGGCAATGGGGGGAAACATTCAGTACTTC
size: .; D: TRBD1; V: TRBV7-9; J: TRBJ1-1; CDR3: CASSSQDRPLEAFF; DNA: TGTGCCAGCAGCTCACAGGACAGGCCACTCGAAGCTTTCTTT
size: few; D: TRBD2; V: TRBV25-1; J: TRBJ2-4; CDR3: CASRGLAGGPGAKNIQYF; DNA: TGTGCCAGCAGGGGACTAGCGGGAGGGCCCGGGGCCAAAAACATTCAGTACTTC
size: .; D: TRBD1; V: TRBV7-2; J: TRBJ2-3; CDR3: CASSPRTGGSTDTQYF; DNA: TGTGCCAGCAGCCCAAGGACAGGGGGAAGCACAGATACGCAGTATTTT
size: .; D: TRBD1; V: TRBV2; J: TRBJ1-2; CDR3: CASFSRQGSRGYTF; DNA: TGTGCCAGCTTCTCCAGACAGGGTTCGCGTGGCTACACCTTC
size: few; D: .; V: TRBV7-2; J: TRBJ1-1; CDR3: CASRLGVNTEAFF; DNA: TGTGCCAGCAGGTTGGGGGTGAACACTGAAGCTTTCTTT
size: .; D: .; V: TRBV11-2; J: TRBJ2-7; CDR3: CASSPPRQAGFRQYF; DNA: TGTGCCAGCAGCCCCCCCCGACAGGCTGGATTTAGGCAGTACTTC
size: .; D: TRBD2; V: TRBV6-5; J: TRBJ2-2; CDR3: CASSWGGVGTGELFF; DNA: TGTGCCAGCAGCTGGGGAGGGGTCGGGACCGGGGAGCTGTTTTTT
size: few; D: TRBD2; V: TRBV11-2; J: TRBJ2-1; CDR3: CASSPGGGRSYNEQFF; DNA: TGTGCCAGCAGCCCCGGGGGCGGGAGGTCCTACAATGAGCAGTTCTTC
size: few; D: .; V: TRBV7-9; J: TRBJ2-7; CDR3: CASSLGRFGSLEQYF; DNA: TGTGCCAGCAGCTTAGGTCGGTTCGGCAGTCTTGAGCAGTACTTC
size: .; D: .; V: TRBV7-8; J: TRBJ2-7; CDR3: CASSLGAGATYEQYF; DNA: TGTGCCAGCAGCTTAGGGGCAGGGGCAACCTACGAGCAGTACTTC
size: few; D: .; V: TRBV7-2; J: TRBJ1-4; CDR3: CASSFGWGEKLFF; DNA: TGTGCCAGCAGCTTTGGGTGGGGAGAAAAACTGTTTTTT
size: .; D: .; V: TRBV7-2; J: TRBJ2-7; CDR3: CASSFGGSSYEQYF; DNA: TGTGCCAGCAGCTTTGGGGGAAGCTCCTACGAGCAGTACTTC
size: few; D: TRBD1; V: TRBV28; J: TRBJ1-2; CDR3: CASSSDREGRFVLGYTF; DNA: TGTGCCAGCAGTTCGGACAGGGAAGGGAGGTTTGTTCTTGGCTACACCTTC
size: .; D: TRBD2; V: TRBV6-7; J: TRBJ2-5; CDR3: CASSYSTSEQETQYF; DNA: TGTGCCAGCAGTTACTCGACTAGCGAACAAGAGACCCAGTACTTC
size: .; D: .; V: TRBV7-9; J: TRBJ2-1; CDR3: CASNEELDEQFF; DNA: TGTGCCAGCAATGAAGAGCTGGATGAGCAGTTCTTC
size: few; D: .; V: TRBV28; J: TRBJ1-1; CDR3: CASSEDRGTNTEAFF; DNA: TGTGCCAGCAGTGAAGACCGGGGGACGAACACTGAAGCTTTCTTT
size: .; D: TRBD1; V: TRBV27; J: TRBJ1-3; CDR3: CASSLTGGNGNTIYF; DNA: TGTGCCAGCAGTTTGACAGGGGGTAATGGAAACACCATATATTTT
size: once; D: .; V: TRBV28; J: TRBJ2-2; CDR3: CATAGQTNTGELFF; DNA: TGTGCTACAGCAGGACAGACGAACACCGGGGAGCTGTTTTTT
size: .; D: .; V: TRBV6-5; J: TRBJ1-1; CDR3: CASSRLQVRNTEAFF; DNA: TGTGCCAGCAGCCGCCTGCAGGTCCGGAACACTGAAGCTTTCTTT
size: .; D: TRBD2; V: TRBV2; J: TRBJ2-1; CDR3: CASRGGGRGSYNEQFF; DNA: TGTGCCAGCAGGGGGGGCGGGAGGGGTTCCTACAATGAGCAGTTCTTC
size: few; D: .; V: TRBV7-9; J: TRBJ2-7; CDR3: CASSPPMGEQYF; DNA: TGTGCCAGCAGCCCCCCTATGGGAGAGCAGTACTTC
size: few; D: TRBD2; V: TRBV2; J: TRBJ2-7; CDR3: CASSPSTGSGGIDYEQYF; DNA: TGTGCCAGCAGTCCGTCAACTGGTTCGGGAGGTATCGATTACGAGCAGTACTTC
size: many; D: TRBD1; V: TRBV27; J: TRBJ1-3; CDR3: CASSTGQGASGNTIYF; DNA: TGTGCCAGCAGTACCGGACAGGGGGCCAGTGGAAACACCATATATTTT
size: few; D: .; V: TRBV28; J: TRBJ1-5; CDR3: CASSFSGRDQPQHF; DNA: TGTGCCAGCAGTTTTTCAGGGAGGGATCAGCCCCAGCATTTT
size: .; D: TRBD1; V: TRBV27; J: TRBJ1-1; CDR3: CASRGTGVTEAFF; DNA: TGTGCCAGCAGAGGGACAGGGGTCACTGAAGCTTTCTTT
size: few; D: TRBD2; V: TRBV28; J: TRBJ2-1; CDR3: CASSLTSGAYNEQFF; DNA: TGTGCCAGCAGTCTCACTAGCGGAGCCTACAATGAGCAGTTCTTC
size: .; D: TRBD2; V: TRBV6-1; J: TRBJ2-7; CDR3: CASSDGLAGAYEQYF; DNA: TGTGCCAGCAGTGACGGGTTAGCGGGAGCATACGAGCAGTACTTC
size: .; D: TRBD1; V: TRBV7-9; J: TRBJ2-7; CDR3: CASSPDRGKIYEQYF; DNA: TGTGCCAGCAGCCCCGACAGGGGCAAGATCTACGAGCAGTACTTC
size: few; D: .; V: TRBV4-2; J: TRBJ1-6; CDR3: CASSSNRDEPLHF; DNA: TGTGCCAGCAGCTCAAACAGGGACGAACCCCTCCACTTT